The rows below give T cell receptor beta chains drawn from one sample of a study of T-cell reconstitution after alpha-beta-depleted transplantation in children. TCRdb analysed the PCR reads with MiXCR anew, one entry per CDR3 protein. The sample holds about 250,000 distinct CDR3 sequences, more than 20% seen once. Sequences were derived from PBMCs, mostly from graft donor cells, sampled 360 days after TCRalphabeta/CD19-depleted stem cell transplant. Receptors were obtained from a female patient aged 2 to 10 who had a stem cell transplant for congenital amegakaryocytic thrombocytopenia, so the T cells may come from the graft donor. Each CDR3 is given with its conserved first and last residue. The order of the fields is V gene, J gene, CDR3 length, clone size, D gene, CDR3 protein, CDR3 DNA. The D gene is left open where the match is weak. Not all rows give a size; the values are once, few, many and, for expanded clones, a class.

V: TRBV18
J: TRBJ2-1
length: 15
size: few
D: TRBD1
CDR3: CASSTGTGGYNEQFF
DNA: TGTGCCAGCTCAACCGGGACAGGGGGCTACAATGAGCAGTTCTTC

V: TRBV20-1
J: TRBJ2-7
length: 14
size: few
D: TRBD2
CDR3: CSARNTGTSGEQYF
DNA: TGCAGTGCTAGAAACACCGGGACTAGCGGGGAGCAGTACTTC

V: TRBV20-1
J: TRBJ2-5
length: 20
size: .
D: .
CDR3: CSARDEALGGDFSDSETQYF
DNA: TGCAGTGCTAGAGATGAAGCTTTGGGCGGCGATTTTTCTGATTCGGAGACCCAGTACTTC

V: TRBV12-3/TRBV12-4
J: TRBJ1-2
length: 15
size: .
D: TRBD1
CDR3: CASSRQGGEGYGYTF
DNA: TGTGCCAGCAGTCGACAGGGCGGAGAGGGCTATGGCTACACCTTC

V: TRBV25-1
J: TRBJ2-7
length: 14
size: few
D: TRBD1
CDR3: CASSEVDRGSEQYF
DNA: TGTGCCAGCAGTGAAGTAGACAGGGGAAGCGAGCAGTACTTC

V: TRBV6-2/TRBV6-3
J: TRBJ1-5
length: 15
size: few
D: .
CDR3: CASSYEARGRQPQHF
DNA: TGTGCCAGCAGTTACGAGGCCAGGGGTAGGCAGCCCCAGCATTTT

V: TRBV9
J: TRBJ1-2
length: 14
size: .
D: .
CDR3: CASSRSDGNYGYTF
DNA: TGTGCCAGCAGCCGATCAGATGGTAACTATGGCTACACCTTC

V: TRBV29-1
J: TRBJ2-1
length: 13
size: few
D: TRBD1
CDR3: CSVWTGGYPEQFF
DNA: TGCAGCGTTTGGACAGGGGGTTATCCTGAGCAGTTCTTC

V: TRBV6-1
J: TRBJ2-7
length: 14
size: few
D: .
CDR3: CASRGAGDSYEQYF
DNA: TGTGCCAGCAGGGGCGCAGGGGACTCCTACGAGCAGTACTTC

V: TRBV7-7
J: TRBJ2-1
length: 14
size: .
D: .
CDR3: CASSLGATDFEQFF
DNA: TGTGCCAGCAGCTTAGGGGCAACGGACTTCGAGCAGTTCTTC

V: TRBV12-3/TRBV12-4
J: TRBJ2-7
length: 14
size: .
D: .
CDR3: CASSFVGGTYEQYF
DNA: TGTGCCAGCAGTTTCGTAGGCGGTACCTACGAGCAGTACTTC

V: TRBV12-3/TRBV12-4
J: TRBJ2-3
length: 15
size: few
D: TRBD2
CDR3: CASSPGTSGSDTQYF
DNA: TGTGCCAGCAGTCCCGGGACTAGCGGTTCAGATACGCAGTATTTT

V: TRBV10-3
J: TRBJ2-2
length: 16
size: .
D: .
CDR3: CAISERPSPLYGELFF
DNA: TGTGCCATCAGTGAGCGGCCTTCTCCCTTATATGGAGAGCTGTTTTTT

V: TRBV7-3
J: TRBJ2-3
length: 19
size: .
D: .
CDR3: CACSSPSTPTYSHTDTQYF
DNA: TGTGCCTGCAGCTCTCCATCCACGCCCACGTACTCCCACACAGATACGCAGTATTTT

V: TRBV12-3/TRBV12-4
J: TRBJ1-6
length: 14
size: .
D: .
CDR3: CASNTGPAPSPLHF
DNA: TGTGCCAGCAACACCGGGCCTGCTCCTTCACCCCTCCACTTT

V: TRBV29-1
J: TRBJ2-5
length: 12
size: many
D: .
CDR3: CSVGGRQETQYF
DNA: TGCAGCGTTGGGGGGAGGCAAGAGACCCAGTACTTC

V: TRBV2
J: TRBJ2-2
length: 13
size: .
D: .
CDR3: CASLSFGDGELFF
DNA: TGTGCCAGCCTTTCGTTTGGGGACGGGGAGCTGTTTTTT